Below are 2 T cell receptor beta chains sequenced from a single sample in a study of neurological immune-mediated disorders. A single record per CDR3 protein comes from TCRdb applying MiXCR to the 5' RACE reads. The sample holds about 76,000 distinct CDR3 sequences, approximately 17% seen once. The sequenced sample was PBMCs. These receptor sequences come from a woman in her 40s in good health.

This clonotype was recorded many times. The chain links TRBV5-1 to TRBJ1-4; D is undetermined. CDR3 length: 14 amino acids. Germline-derived CDR1 and CDR2 are SGHRS and YFSETQ. V dropped 1 base and J dropped 7 bases, with 11 bases sitting between them. The CDR3 is CASSLRVNAEKLFF. The CDR3 nucleotides read TGCGCCAGCAGCTTGCGGGTGAACGCTGAAAAACTGTTTTTT.

V gene TRBV28 combines with J gene TRBJ2-1; the match to TRBD1 covers 8 bases. The CDR3 sequence is 15 residues long. The germline V gene encodes CDR1 MDHEN and CDR2 SYDVKM. Germline trimming cut 5 bases from V and 10 bases from J; bases unmatched to any gene: 13. The CDR3 loop is CASSTRGDRGGEQFF. The CDR3 DNA follows: TGTGCCAGCAGTACCAGGGGAGACAGGGGAGGCGAGCAGTTCTTC.